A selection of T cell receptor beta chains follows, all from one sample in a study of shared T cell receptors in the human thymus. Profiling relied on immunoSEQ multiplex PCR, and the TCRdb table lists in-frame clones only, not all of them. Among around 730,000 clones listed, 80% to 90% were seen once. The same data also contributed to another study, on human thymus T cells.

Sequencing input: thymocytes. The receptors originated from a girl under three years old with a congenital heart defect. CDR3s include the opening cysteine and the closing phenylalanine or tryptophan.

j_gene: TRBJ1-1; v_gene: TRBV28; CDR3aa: CASSYQGANKNTEAFF
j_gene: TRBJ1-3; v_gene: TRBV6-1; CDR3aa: CGGGGSSGNTIYF
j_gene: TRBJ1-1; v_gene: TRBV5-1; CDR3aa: CASSPTGSSTEAFF
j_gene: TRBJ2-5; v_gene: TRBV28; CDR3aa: CASSLGLAGVMATQYF
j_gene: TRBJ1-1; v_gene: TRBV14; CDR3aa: CASSQGDRQGDTEAFF
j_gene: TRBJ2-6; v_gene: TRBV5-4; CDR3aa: CASNLTGSGANVLTF
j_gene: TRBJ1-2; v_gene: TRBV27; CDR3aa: CASSPRHRTNYGYTF
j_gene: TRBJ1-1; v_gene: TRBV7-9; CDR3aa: CASSLQGGYNTEAFF
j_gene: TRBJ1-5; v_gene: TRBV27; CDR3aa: CASSSGGVGDNQPQHF
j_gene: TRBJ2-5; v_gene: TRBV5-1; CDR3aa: CASSLRTSGGYQETQYF
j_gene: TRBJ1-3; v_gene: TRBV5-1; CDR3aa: CASSLRDREINTIYF
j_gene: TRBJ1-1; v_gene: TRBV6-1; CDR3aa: CASSEGWGQSFMNTEAFF
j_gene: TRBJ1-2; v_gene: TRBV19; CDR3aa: CASSPGASSYTF
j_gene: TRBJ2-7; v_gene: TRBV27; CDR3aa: CASSLSRSNEQYF
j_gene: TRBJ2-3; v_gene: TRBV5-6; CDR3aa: CANSLTGGSTDTQYF
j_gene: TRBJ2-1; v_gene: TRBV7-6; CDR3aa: CASSPSLTSPYNEQFF
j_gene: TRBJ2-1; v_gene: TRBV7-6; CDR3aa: CASSLVTSESASNEQFF
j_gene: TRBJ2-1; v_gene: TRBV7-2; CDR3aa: CASSFSGGRGSSYNEQFF